This TCR beta chain derives from a study of cytomegalovirus exposure and HLA in healthy donors. Background on the study: Early on, a data release was issued that held 80 million or so unique TCRs from HLA-typed donors.

V was clipped by 0 bases and J by 7 bases; unmatched bases: 7. The length of the CDR3 is 16 residues. CDR1 is SGHNT and CDR2 is YENEEA in the germline V gene. The PCR had 60 Vbeta and 13 Jbeta primers. Assay used: immunoSEQ multiplex PCR; TCRdb lists only in-frame clones, some missing. The table shows fewer than 250,000 clones, with roughly 88% occurring only once. Sample: PBMCs. V and J are TRBV11-3 and TRBJ2-1; 9 nucleotides agree with TRBD1. The receptor was derived from a boy aged 2 to 10 in good health and CMV-seronegative. The DNA for the CDR3 is TGTGCCAGCAGCTTAGATAGGACAGGGGAGGAGAATGAGCAGTTCTTC. Amino acid sequence: CASSLDRTGEENEQFF.